This TCR beta chain was sequenced for a study of graft-versus-host responses after intestinal transplantation. Using immunoSEQ multiplex PCR, the repertoire was profiled, and TCRdb retains in-frame clones only, with some absent. The sample lists under 100,000 clones; about 94% were seen once. Per germline, CDR1 SGDLS and CDR2 YYNGEE. V was clipped by 2 bases and J by 4 bases; unmatched bases: 5. The CDR3 loop spans 15 amino acids. This clone was recorded once. Antigen specificity is unknown. The V gene is TRBV9, the J gene TRBJ2-1; 8 positions agree with TRBD1. This sample comprised unstimulated CD4+ T cells sorted from spleen or lymph node cells, obtained before transplant. The TCR was taken from a human donor who was the organ donor for an intestinal transplant. CDR3 protein: CASSVDRGVYNEQFF. The CDR3 nucleotides are TGTGCCAGCAGCGTCGACAGGGGTGTGTACAATGAGCAGTTCTTC.